The clone carrying this T cell receptor (beta chain) was seen a handful of times. What it recognizes is unknown. Trimming removed 7 bases from V and 7 bases from J; junction bases left unmatched: 13. Per germline, CDR1 LNHDA and CDR2 SQIVND (reference sequence). The length of the CDR3 is 14 residues. The sequenced template was RNA, covering the TCR beta CDR3 region. HTBI-primed RT-PCR formed the first round, and a multiplex PCR formed the second. TCRdb reprocessed the multiplex PCR reads with MiXCR, giving one entry per CDR3 protein. The sample contains about 740,000 distinct CDR3 sequences, roughly 40% of which appear only once. Among the exclusions were patients with other autoimmune diseases, uncontrolled infections, pregnancy or lactation. These data belong to a study of Graves' ophthalmopathy and Graves' hyperthyroidism. General study findings and limits: Ophthalmopathy cases were distinguished from stable hyperthyroidism by a 13-signature model, reaching 87.88% sensitivity and around 83% specificity. Clonotypes were expanded in thyroid at above 0.001 frequency, and most also appeared in blood. The model's prediction of ophthalmopathy progression had 65% to 71% sensitivity and approximately 77% specificity.

Input material: peripheral blood. The chain couples TRBV19 to TRBJ2-7; 7 bases map to TRBD2. The clonotype originates from an adult man with Graves' ophthalmopathy. The CDR3 loop reads CASTRAGEPREQYF. CDR3 DNA: TGTGCCAGTACCAGGGCGGGAGAACCGCGAGAGCAGTACTTC. Using reference TRBV19 and TRBJ2-7 for the parts outside the CDR3, the full variable domain is DGGITQSPKYLFRKEGQNVTLSCEQNLNHDAMYWYRQDPGQGLRLIYYSQIVNDFQKGDIAEGYSVSREKKESFPLTVTSAQKNPTAFYLCASTRAGEPREQYFGPGTRLTVT.